This TCR beta chain appears in the sequencing data of a study of graft-versus-host responses after intestinal transplantation. On the study more broadly: Every recipient had anti-thymocyte globulin induction and roughly three years of tacrolimus plus steroids.

TCRdb's copy holds only in-frame clones and misses some; the assay was immunoSEQ multiplex PCR. Found here are about 99,000 clones, about 90% of them singletons; the top ten hold 0.7% to 0.9%. To note about this clone: What it binds is not known.

Findings and caveats of the study: Recipient marrow harbored GvH clones, some of which surfaced first in ileum or blood.

V shed 3 bases and J shed 6 bases, with 5 bases lying between them. Germline assignment: CDR1 DFQATT and CDR2 SNEGSKA (reference sequence). This CDR3 contains 11 residues. Sample: unstimulated CD4+ T cells sorted from spleen or lymph node cells, taken before intestinal transplant. The gene calls are TRBV20-1 and TRBJ1-4; no clear D. This clonotype was obtained from a human donor who received an intestinal transplant. In DNA, the CDR3 is TGCAGTGCTAGCCGGGATGAAAAACTGTTTTTT. Amino acid sequence: CSASRDEKLFF.